These 20 T cell receptor beta chains share one sample of origin, sequenced in a study of human T cells and chemical hapten exposure. The time point was: patch test 2, 6 weeks after DPC sensitization. This sample's treatment: therapeutic diphenylcyclopropenone sensitization with weekly scalp DPC. TCRdb recomputed calls from the RACE reads with MiXCR, one row per CDR3 protein. The sample carries over 100,000 distinct CDR3 sequences, 9.2% recorded once. Sequencing was performed on whole blood, taken in connection with sensitization to the hapten diphenylcyclopropenone (DPC). Source of these receptors: a woman between 40 and 55 years old with alopecia areata. Some clones in this sample may be carry-over from other donors' samples.

This clonotype came up a few times. The chain joins TRBV7-6 to TRBJ2-1; D tentatively reads TRBD1 or TRBD2 (5 bases each). The V gene lost 5 bases and the J gene lost 10 bases, with 24 bases spanning the gap. Germline CDR1 SGHVS, CDR2 FNYEAQ. This CDR3 comprises 16 residues. The CDR3 loop is CASSDAGTSRYREQFF. The CDR3 DNA reads as TGTGCCAGCAGCGACGCCGGGACCTCCCGGTATCGGGAGCAGTTCTTC.

This clonotype showed up many times. The genes are TRBV7-9 and TRBJ1-1, with D possibly TRBD1 on 6 matching bases. Trimming shortened V by 5 bases and J by 4 bases, and 17 bases separated the two germline ends. The CDR3 totals 15 residues. CDR1 SEHNR and CDR2 FQNEAQ come from the germline V gene (reference sequence). The CDR3 here is CASSPREGGGTEAFF. The CDR3 nucleotides are TGTGCCAGCAGCCCTCGTGAGGGAGGGGGCACTGAAGCTTTCTTT.

This sequence joins TRBV28 and TRBJ1-5; 8 bases line up with TRBD1. This CDR3 has 14 residues. J was trimmed by 6 bases and V by 5 bases; bases with no gene match: 6. Germline lookup yields CDR1 MDHEN and CDR2 SYDVKM. This CDR3 is CASSLRGLGQPQHF. The CDR3 DNA follows: TGTGCCAGCAGTCTCAGGGGGCTCGGTCAGCCCCAGCATTTT.

The table lists this clonotype with a few counts. The V and J genes are TRBV6-6 and TRBJ1-6, with 7 bases matching TRBD1. There are 18 residues in the CDR3. Losses at the gene ends were 6 bases for V and 4 bases for J; bases not matched to a gene: 15. Germline CDR1 is MNHNY and CDR2 is SVGAGI (reference sequence). CDR3 DNA sequence: TGTGCCAGCAGCCAGAACCCCACAGGGGCCGTATATAATTCACCCCTCCACTTT. This translates into CASSQNPTGAVYNSPLHF.

V usage is TRBV6-2 or TRBV6-3 and J usage is TRBJ1-2; D may be TRBD1 (6 bases). Germline CDR1 reads MNHEY; CDR2 reads SVGEGT. This CDR3 has 13 residues. V was clipped by 6 bases and J by 4 bases, with 12 bases between them. The CDR3 sequence is CASRTTGTYGYTF. CDR3 DNA: TGTGCCAGCAGAACTACAGGGACCTATGGCTACACCTTC.

This clonotype has a handful of counts. CDR3 amino acids: CASSQETGYEQYF. CDR3 nucleotide sequence: TGCGCCAGCAGCCAAGAGACAGGCTACGAGCAGTACTTC. This rearrangement joins TRBV4-3 to TRBJ2-7; D is perhaps TRBD1 (6 bases). V gave up 0 bases and J gave up 3 bases, with 6 bases separating them. CDR3 length equals 13 residues. Germline V gene data show CDR1 as LGHNA and CDR2 as YSLEER.

This clonotype was picked up many times. The chain is built from TRBV12-3 or TRBV12-4 and TRBJ2-5; 10 bases align to TRBD1. Losses at the gene ends were 6 bases for V and 6 bases for J; bases not matched to a gene: 10. The CDR3 loop spans 15 amino acids. The CDR3 sequence: CASSLGRTGGQTQYF. CDR3 DNA sequence: TGTGCCAGCAGCCTGGGGCGGACAGGGGGACAGACCCAGTACTTC.

Notes on this clonotype: Possible read error: a much larger clone is one base away. J is TRBJ1-5 and V is TRBV6-2 or TRBV6-3; TRBD1 might be the D (6 bases). V was shortened by 6 bases and J by 5 bases, with 17 bases between the two germline ends. CDR1 is MNHEY and CDR2 is SVGEGT in the germline V gene. The CDR3 sequence is 15 residues long. CDR3 protein: CASRLQMGAYQPQHF. CDR3 DNA sequence: TGTGCCAGCAGGCTCCAAATGGGGGCCTATCAGCCCCAGCATTTT.

This clonotype showed up many times. This rearrangement joins TRBV11-2 to TRBJ1-3; unclear D gene. The germline V gene encodes CDR1 SGHAT and CDR2 FQNNGV. V gave up 3 bases and J gave up 6 bases, with 3 bases separating them. CDR3 size: 11 residues. CDR3 coding DNA: TGTGCCAGCAGCTTGGAAAACACCATATATTTT. Translation: CASSLENTIYF.

The rearrangement links TRBV11-3 to TRBJ2-5; unclear D gene. This CDR3 has 17 residues. Between the trimmed V and J ends, which lost 0 bases and 5 bases, there was a span of 19 bases. Per the germline V gene, CDR1 is SGHNT and CDR2 is YENEEA. The CDR3 protein is CASSLDSRPASPETQYF. DNA of the CDR3: TGTGCCAGCAGCTTAGATTCCCGCCCGGCCTCCCCTGAGACCCAGTACTTC.

This clonotype was counted a few times. The chain carries TRBV10-1 and TRBJ2-3; TRBD2 matches at 9 bases. V lost 4 bases to trimming and J lost 3 bases; unmatched junction nucleotides: 8. The CDR3 consists of 16 residues. Germline CDR1 is WNHNN and CDR2 is SYGVQD (reference sequence). CDR3 coding DNA: TGCGCCAGCAGTGGTCTAGCGGGGACGAAGACAGATACGCAGTATTTT. Its translation: CASSGLAGTKTDTQYF.

Ten or more counts support this clonotype. The chain employs TRBV11-2 and TRBJ2-2, with unresolved D. The V gene lost 3 bases and the J gene lost 4 bases, with 6 bases spanning the gap. Germline CDR1 and CDR2: SGHAT and FQNNGV. CDR3 length: 13 amino acids. This CDR3 reads CASSFARTGELFF. As DNA, the CDR3 is TGTGCCAGCAGCTTTGCCCGCACCGGGGAGCTGTTTTTT.

This clonotype turned up a few times. The CDR3 loop reads CASSQELAEETQYF. The CDR3 bases are TGTGCCAGCAGCCAAGAACTAGCGGAAGAGACCCAGTACTTC. This chain links TRBV4-2 with TRBJ2-5, with TRBD2 identical over 8 bases. The CDR3 extends over 14 amino acids. Looked up from germline, CDR1 is LGHNA and CDR2 is YNFKEQ. The J segment lost 3 bases and the V segment lost 0 bases, leaving 0 bases of the junction unmatched.

The V and J genes are TRBV12-3 or TRBV12-4 and TRBJ2-1; D not certain. This CDR3 is 12 amino acids long. V was trimmed by 6 bases and J by 6 bases, leaving 9 bases between them. The CDR3 reads CASSRGPNEQFF. CDR3 DNA sequence: TGTGCCAGCAGCCGCGGCCCCAATGAGCAGTTCTTC.

This clonotype is large (0.1 to 1%) in the sample. The chain couples TRBV10-2 to TRBJ2-3, with TRBD1 identical over 7 bases. CDR1 and CDR2 from the germline V gene are WSHSY and SAAADI. The CDR3 contains 13 residues. J was trimmed by 5 bases and V by 6 bases; bases with no gene match: 5. DNA for the CDR3: TGCGCCAGCAGAACAGGGGATGGAGATACGCAGTATTTT. Its protein is CASRTGDGDTQYF.

The gene calls are TRBV20-1 and TRBJ2-3; D is possibly TRBD1 or TRBD2 (5 bases each). From germline, CDR1 is DFQATT and CDR2 SNEGSKA (reference sequence). The CDR3 has 12 residues. V lost 1 base, J lost 6 bases, and 8 bases lay in between. The chain's CDR3 is CSARGDRDTQYF. The CDR3 DNA is TGCAGTGCTAGAGGGGACCGGGATACGCAGTATTTT.

CDR3 nucleotide sequence: TGTGCCAGCAGTTCGAGGGACAGCCACTCCTACGAGCAGTACTTC. It translates to CASSSRDSHSYEQYF. V is TRBV27 and J is TRBJ2-7; the match to TRBD1 covers 7 bases. CDR1 MNHEY and CDR2 SMNVEV come from the germline V gene (reference sequence). This CDR3 is 15 amino acids long. Losses at the gene ends were 4 bases for V and 0 bases for J; bases not matched to a gene: 6.

The chain employs TRBV15 and TRBJ1-2, with 7 bases matching TRBD1. Losses at the gene ends were 3 bases for V and 6 bases for J; bases not matched to a gene: 7. The CDR3 spans 14 residues. Germline assignment: CDR1 LNHNV and CDR2 YYDKDF (reference sequence). CDR3 bases: TGTGCCACCAGCAGCCTCCGGGACAGTCATGGCTACACCTTC. It yields the protein CATSSLRDSHGYTF.

The sample holds a few counts of this clonotype. In DNA form, the CDR3 reads TGTGCCAGCAGCTTAGCGACAGACTCCACTGAAGCTTTCTTT. This codes for CASSLATDSTEAFF. J is TRBJ1-1 and V is TRBV7-6; D perhaps matches TRBD1 (5 bases). CDR3 length: 14 amino acids. Germline assignment: CDR1 SGHVS and CDR2 FNYEAQ. Between the trimmed V and J ends, which lost 0 bases and 4 bases, there was a span of 9 bases.

This clonotype came up many times. The V and J genes are TRBV7-2 and TRBJ1-2; D is possibly TRBD1 (6 bases). Trimming cost V 2 bases and J 4 bases, with 11 bases left between them. Germline V CDR1 and CDR2: SGHTA, FQGNSA. The CDR3 is made up of 14 amino acids. DNA of the CDR3: TGTGCCAGCAGCTTAACAGGGCAGATCTATGGCTACACCTTC. Its protein product is CASSLTGQIYGYTF.